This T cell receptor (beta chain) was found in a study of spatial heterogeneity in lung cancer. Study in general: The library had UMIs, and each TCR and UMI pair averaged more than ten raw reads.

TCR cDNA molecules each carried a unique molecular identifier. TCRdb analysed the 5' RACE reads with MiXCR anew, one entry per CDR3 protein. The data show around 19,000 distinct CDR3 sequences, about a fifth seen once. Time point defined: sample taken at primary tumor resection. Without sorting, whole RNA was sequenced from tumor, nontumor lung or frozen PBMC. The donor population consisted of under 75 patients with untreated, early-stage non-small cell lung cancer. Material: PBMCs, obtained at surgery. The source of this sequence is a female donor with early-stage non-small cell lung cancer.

CDR3 nucleotide sequence: TGTGCCAGCTCACCAACGGACAGGGTTTCACCCCTCCACTTT. This translates into CASSPTDRVSPLHF. The V gene is TRBV18, the J gene TRBJ1-6; 8 bases map to TRBD1. The CDR3 loop spans 14 amino acids. Germline CDR1 and CDR2: KGHSH and LQKENI. With 2 bases clipped from V and 9 bases from J, the junction kept 3 bases outside the gene matches.